The sequence of this T cell receptor (beta chain) was determined in a study of cytomegalovirus exposure and HLA in healthy donors. Study conclusions and caveats: The authors judged a highly shared variant cluster likely a sequencing artifact. Under 20,000 TCR beta sequences were associated with HLA alleles at 0.05 false discovery rate in a later analysis. An assumption of roughly uniform sequencing depth across donors underlay the presence/absence analyses.

Regarding this clone: Antigen unknown.

The CDR3 has 15 residues. V gave up 10 bases and J gave up 0 bases, with 16 bases separating them. Germline V lookup: CDR1 LNHDA, CDR2 SQIVND (reference sequence). Primers for the PCR totalled 60 Vbeta and 13 Jbeta. Some clones are missing from TCRdb's copy, which holds only in-frame ones; the method was immunoSEQ multiplex PCR. The sample includes about 57,000 clones, around 85% of them seen just once. The sample taken for sequencing was PBMCs. The TCR originated in a woman aged 30 to 39 in good health and CMV-seronegative. The gene calls are TRBV19 and TRBJ1-5; D call uncertain. CDR3 loop: CATTKLAISNQPQHF. The CDR3 DNA sequence: TGTGCCACCACTAAATTAGCAATTAGCAATCAGCCCCAGCATTTT.